These 21 T cell receptor beta chains share one sample of origin, sequenced in a study of T cell responses to AZD1222 COVID-19 vaccine. Data came from immunoSEQ multiplex PCR; TCRdb stores just in-frame clones and leaves some out. Of 140,000 to 150,000 clones listed, 90% to 95% were seen once; the top ten hold approximately 1.5%. Source: peripheral blood, taken on day 0 of AZD1222 vaccination. The receptors derive from an adult in good health.

The genes are TRBV7-2 and TRBJ1-2; D remains unclear. Germline CDR1 and CDR2: SGHTA and FQGNSA. The CDR3 is 15 amino acids. Between the trimmed V and J ends, which lost 5 bases and 2 bases, there was a span of 15 bases. CDR3 sequence (DNA): TGTGCCAGCAGCCAAGTGTGGGTCGGAAACTATGGCTACACCTTC. The encoded protein is CASSQVWVGNYGYTF.

The chain recombines TRBV9 with TRBJ2-7; 8 nucleotides agree with TRBD2. The CDR3 loop spans 16 amino acids. Germline-derived CDR1 and CDR2 are SGDLS and YYNGEE. After removal of 0 bases from V and 7 bases from J, the junction contained 12 bases not matched to a gene. This CDR3 is CASSVDPGGGSGEQYF. The DNA for the CDR3 is TGTGCCAGCAGCGTAGACCCGGGAGGGGGGTCGGGTGAGCAGTACTTC.

J is TRBJ1-4 and V is TRBV7-9, with TRBD1 identical over 7 bases. Germline CDR1 SEHNR, CDR2 FQNEAQ (reference sequence). This CDR3 region has 15 residues. Trimming took 5 bases from V and 5 from J; bases not matched to a gene: 8. The CDR3 protein is CASSGGGQLNEKLFF. The DNA of the CDR3 is TGTGCCAGCAGCGGAGGGGGACAGTTAAATGAAAAACTGTTTTTT.

The V and J genes are TRBV19 and TRBJ2-7, with 7 positions matching TRBD2. This CDR3 contains 17 residues. The germline V gene has CDR1 LNHDA and CDR2 SQIVND (reference sequence). With 5 bases clipped from V and 9 bases from J, the junction kept 22 bases outside the gene matches. CDR3 coding DNA: TGTGCCAGTAGTGCCTCTCCCGGGGGGACCGGTGCTTCTGGGCAGTACTTC. Translating gives CASSASPGGTGASGQYF.

CDR3 protein: CASSPSFSRSDAYEQYF. The CDR3 DNA follows: TGTGCCAGCAGTCCATCCTTTTCTCGATCGGACGCCTACGAGCAGTACTTC. This chain uses TRBV7-8 with TRBJ2-7; D not resolved. V was clipped by 6 bases and J by 2 bases, with 23 bases between them. The CDR3 sequence is 17 residues long. Germline-derived CDR1 and CDR2 are SGHVS and FQNEAQ.

V is TRBV18 and J is TRBJ2-5, with TRBD2 matching 7 bases. Germline V gene sequence: CDR1 KGHSH, CDR2 LQKENI. There are 20 residues in the CDR3. J gave up 5 bases and V 0 bases, and 21 bases lay outside the gene matches. Written as DNA, the CDR3 is TGTGCCAGCTCACCACCGTTTAGCGGGCCTACCTCAATGTCCGTGGAGACCCAGTACTTC. Translating gives CASSPPFSGPTSMSVETQYF. The whole variable domain, filled in from reference TRBV18 and TRBJ2-5, reads NAGVMQNPRHLVRRRGQEARLRCSPMKGHSHVYWYRQLPEEGLKFMVYLQKENIIDESGMPKERFSAEFPKEGPSILRIQQVVRGDSAAYFCASSPPFSGPTSMSVETQYFGPGTRLLVL.

The gene calls are TRBV7-2 and TRBJ1-2, with D maybe TRBD1 (6 bases). The V end lost 4 bases, the J end lost 2 bases, and 11 bases lay between the germline ends. CDR3 length: 14 residues. CDR1 is SGHTA, CDR2 FQGNSA, per germline. Written as DNA, the CDR3 is TGTGCCAGCAGCTCCCGGGACATAAACTATGGCTACACCTTC. Protein sequence: CASSSRDINYGYTF. The whole variable domain, filled in from reference TRBV7-2 and TRBJ1-2, reads GAGVSQSPSNKVTEKGKDVELRCDPISGHTALYWYRQSLGQGLEFLIYFQGNSAPDKSGLPSDRFSAERTGGSVSTLTIQRTQQEDSAVYLCASSSRDINYGYTFGSGTRLTVV.

In DNA form, the CDR3 reads TGTGCCAGCAGCTTAGGCGAGCCCGGGGAGCAGTACTTC. Its translation is CASSLGEPGEQYF. This chain joins TRBV7-2 and TRBJ2-7; D gene unclear. Trimming removed 1 base from V and 7 bases from J, with 11 bases in between. Per the germline V gene, CDR1 is SGHTA and CDR2 is FQGNSA. The CDR3 is 13 residues long.

The gene calls are TRBV24-1 and TRBJ2-1; D gene unclear. V lost 0 bases, J lost 14 bases, and 7 bases lay in between. The V gene's germline CDR1 is KGHDR and CDR2 SFDVKD. The CDR3 totals 11 residues. CDR3: CATSDLIHEFF. The CDR3 DNA reads TGTGCCACCAGTGATTTGATCCACGAGTTCTTC.

The chain uses TRBV11-2 and TRBJ2-1; TRBD2 matches 9 bases. This CDR3 is built from 16 residues. The J segment lost 6 bases and the V segment lost 6 bases, leaving 12 bases of the junction unmatched. From germline, CDR1 is SGHAT and CDR2 FQNNGV. CDR3 amino acids: CASSLLLAGVINEQFF. The CDR3 DNA reads as TGTGCCAGCAGTTTACTCTTAGCGGGAGTTATCAATGAGCAGTTCTTC.

This chain uses TRBV18 with TRBJ1-2, with 9 bases fitting TRBD1. The V gene end was trimmed by 2 bases and the J gene end by 8 bases; junction bases not matched to a gene: 3. Germline CDR1 is KGHSH and CDR2 is LQKENI. CDR3 length: 13 amino acids. CDR3 region: CASSPGTGNGYTF. The DNA for the CDR3 is TGTGCCAGCTCACCAGGGACAGGGAACGGCTACACCTTC.

V is TRBV14 and J is TRBJ1-6; 7 bases are shared with TRBD1. V shed 1 base and J 6 bases; nucleotides not matched to a gene: 3. CDR3 length: 15 amino acids. Germline V gene sequence: CDR1 SGHDN, CDR2 FVKESK. For the CDR3, the DNA is TGTGCCAGCAGCCAAGGAGCAGGGGGTAATTCACCCCTCCACTTT. Amino acids: CASSQGAGGNSPLHF.

This chain joins TRBV11-1 and TRBJ2-1; either TRBD1 or TRBD2 may supply D (5 bases each). V gave up 1 base and J gave up 1 base, with 11 bases separating them. CDR1 is SGHAT, CDR2 FQDESV, per germline (reference sequence). The length of the CDR3 is 16 residues. CDR3 nucleotide sequence: TGTGCCAGCAGCTTAGGGGGGTCAGTTTCCTACAATGAGCAGTTCTTC. This translates into CASSLGGSVSYNEQFF.

The chain carries TRBV27 and TRBJ2-7, with a weak D call TRBD1 (6 bases). This CDR3 comprises 14 residues. Deletions cut 4 bases from V and 3 bases from J, with 13 bases between. Germline CDR1 is MNHEY and CDR2 is SMNVEV (reference sequence). CDR3 in DNA: TGTGCCAGCAGTTCGCACAGGGAGAACTACGAGCAGTACTTC. It specifies CASSSHRENYEQYF.

The chain recombines TRBV15 with TRBJ2-5; D call uncertain. V lost 1 base to trimming and J lost 3 bases, with 12 bases between them. The CDR3 length is 15 residues. Germline loops: CDR1 LNHNV, CDR2 YYDKDF (reference sequence). In DNA, the CDR3 is TGTGCCACCAGCAGAGGCATAGGTACCAAAGAGACCCAGTACTTC. Protein: CATSRGIGTKETQYF.

This clone was detected once. CDR3 DNA sequence: TGTGCCAGCAGCTTGATTCGAGGGCGGGATAGCAATCAGCCCCAGCATTTT. It encodes CASSLIRGRDSNQPQHF. V and J are TRBV5-6 and TRBJ1-5; D call uncertain. This CDR3 region has 17 residues. Germline V gene data show CDR1 as SGHDT and CDR2 as YYEEEE. The germline V and J ends were trimmed by 1 base and 0 bases, with 14 bases remaining between them.

The V call is TRBV5-1, the J call TRBJ1-2, with a possible D match to TRBD1 (6 bases). The CDR3 runs 13 residues. V gave up 2 bases and J gave up 8 bases, with 13 bases separating them. Germline values: CDR1 SGHRS, CDR2 YFSETQ. The CDR3, as DNA: TGCGCCAGCAGCTTTACAGGGTACGGAGGCTACACCTTC. It encodes CASSFTGYGGYTF.

The chain links TRBV11-1 to TRBJ2-7; the D gene is possibly TRBD2 (6 bases). The CDR3 has 14 residues. The germline gives CDR1 SGHAT, CDR2 FQDESV (reference sequence). Trimming took off 2 bases at V and 4 bases at J, with 12 bases between the two ends. CDR3 protein: CASSLPGGGYEQYF. The DNA for the CDR3 is TGTGCCAGCAGCTTACCTGGTGGAGGGTACGAGCAGTACTTC. The full variable domain, completed using reference TRBV11-1 and TRBJ2-7, is EAEVAQSPRYKITEKSQAVAFWCDPISGHATLYWYRQILGQGPELLVQFQDESVVDDSQLPKDRFSAERLKGVDSTLKIQPAELGDSAMYLCASSLPGGGYEQYFGPGTRLTVT.

The genes are TRBV18 and TRBJ1-3; 8 nucleotides line up with TRBD1. CDR1 and CDR2 (germline): KGHSH, LQKENI. The CDR3 sequence is 17 residues long. The V and J ends lost 3 bases and 4 bases, in that order; junction bases with no gene match: 11. CDR3 sequence (DNA): TGTGCCAGCTCACCTACCCGACAGGGGACTGCGGGAAACACCATATATTTT. It yields the protein CASSPTRQGTAGNTIYF.

This clone was counted many times. This rearrangement joins TRBV6-1 to TRBJ1-4, with D possibly matching TRBD1 (5 bases). The germline gives CDR1 MNHNS, CDR2 SASEGT. CDR3 length equals 15 residues. V shed 0 bases and J shed 4 bases, with 9 bases lying between them. CDR3: CASSEALGGNEKLFF. The DNA of the CDR3 is TGTGCCAGCAGTGAAGCGCTTGGGGGTAATGAAAAACTGTTTTTT.

The rearrangement joins TRBV19 to TRBJ1-1; D perhaps matches TRBD1 (5 bases). Germline CDR1 LNHDA, CDR2 SQIVND (reference sequence). The CDR3 has 12 residues. Deletions cut 7 bases from V and 7 bases from J, with 13 bases between. The CDR3 region has the DNA TGTGCCAGTACCTTAGACAGATATGAAGCTTTCTTT. Translating gives CASTLDRYEAFF.